The entry that follows covers one T cell receptor (beta chain) sequence. J was trimmed by 4 bases and V by 5 bases; bases with no gene match: 10. Germline V gene data show CDR1 as MNHEY and CDR2 as SVGEGT. This CDR3 is 16 amino acids long. This sample was taken from a study of blood T cell repertoires in COVID-19. Study details: The samples span acute and convalescent COVID-19 from the United States, Italy and Spain.

TCRdb's copy holds only in-frame clones and misses some; the assay was immunoSEQ multiplex PCR. The sample includes about 170,000 clones, 88% of them seen just once. The sequencing sample was made of peripheral blood. This sequence joins TRBV6-2 or TRBV6-3 and TRBJ2-1, with 8 bases identical to TRBD1. This sequence originates from a man between 50 and 59 years old who had recovered from COVID-19. CDR3 sequence reads: CASSEDGTGIYNEQFF. Here the CDR3 DNA reads TGTGCCAGCAGTGAGGATGGGACAGGTATTTACAATGAGCAGTTCTTC.